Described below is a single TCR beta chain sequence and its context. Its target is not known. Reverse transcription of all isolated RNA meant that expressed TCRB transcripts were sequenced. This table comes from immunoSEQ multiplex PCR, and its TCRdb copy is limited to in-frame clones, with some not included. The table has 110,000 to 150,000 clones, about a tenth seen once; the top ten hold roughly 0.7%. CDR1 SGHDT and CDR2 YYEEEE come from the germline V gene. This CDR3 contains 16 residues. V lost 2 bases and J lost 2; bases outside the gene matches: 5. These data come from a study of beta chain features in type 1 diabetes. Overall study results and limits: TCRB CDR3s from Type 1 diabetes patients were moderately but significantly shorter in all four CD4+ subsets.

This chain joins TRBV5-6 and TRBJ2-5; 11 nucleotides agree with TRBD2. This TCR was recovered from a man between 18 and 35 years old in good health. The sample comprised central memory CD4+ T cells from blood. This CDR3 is CASSFLAGGIQETQYF. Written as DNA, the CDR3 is TGTGCCAGCAGCTTCCTAGCGGGGGGCATTCAAGAGACCCAGTACTTC.